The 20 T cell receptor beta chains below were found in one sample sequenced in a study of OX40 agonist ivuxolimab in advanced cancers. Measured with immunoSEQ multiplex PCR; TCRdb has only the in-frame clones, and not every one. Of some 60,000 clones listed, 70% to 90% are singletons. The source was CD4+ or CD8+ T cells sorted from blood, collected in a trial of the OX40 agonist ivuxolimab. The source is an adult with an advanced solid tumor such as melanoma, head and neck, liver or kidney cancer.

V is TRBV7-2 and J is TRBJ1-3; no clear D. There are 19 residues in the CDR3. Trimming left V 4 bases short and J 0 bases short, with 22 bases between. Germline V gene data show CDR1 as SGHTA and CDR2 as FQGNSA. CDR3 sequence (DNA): TGTGCCAGCAGCTCCCCGTCGGGAGGCACCCTCCTCTCTGGAAACACCATATATTTT. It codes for CASSSPSGGTLLSGNTIYF.

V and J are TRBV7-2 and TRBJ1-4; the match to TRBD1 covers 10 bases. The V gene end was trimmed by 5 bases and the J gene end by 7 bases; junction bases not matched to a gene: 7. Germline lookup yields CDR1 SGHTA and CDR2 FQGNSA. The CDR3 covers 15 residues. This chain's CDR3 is CASSPRQGASEKLFF. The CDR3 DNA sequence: TGTGCCAGCAGCCCTAGACAGGGGGCTAGTGAAAAACTGTTTTTT. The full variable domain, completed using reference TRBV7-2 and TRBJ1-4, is GAGVSQSPSNKVTEKGKDVELRCDPISGHTALYWYRQSLGQGLEFLIYFQGNSAPDKSGLPSDRFSAERTGGSVSTLTIQRTQQEDSAVYLCASSPRQGASEKLFFGSGTQLSVL.

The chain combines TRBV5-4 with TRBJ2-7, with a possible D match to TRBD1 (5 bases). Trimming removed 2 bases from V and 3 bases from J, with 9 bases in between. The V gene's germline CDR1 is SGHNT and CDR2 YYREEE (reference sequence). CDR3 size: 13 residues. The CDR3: CASSFPQGYEQYF. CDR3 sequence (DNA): TGTGCCAGCAGCTTCCCCCAGGGCTACGAGCAGTACTTC.

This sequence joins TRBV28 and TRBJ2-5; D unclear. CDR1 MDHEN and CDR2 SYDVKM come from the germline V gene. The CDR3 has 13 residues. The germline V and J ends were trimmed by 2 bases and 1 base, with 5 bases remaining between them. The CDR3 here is CASSLRPQETQYF. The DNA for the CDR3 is TGTGCCAGCAGTTTAAGGCCCCAAGAGACCCAGTACTTC. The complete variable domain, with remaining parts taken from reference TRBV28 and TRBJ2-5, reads DVKVTQSSRYLVKRTGEKVFLECVQDMDHENMFWYRQDPGLGLRLIYFSYDVKMKEKGDIPEGYSVSREKKERFSLILESASTNQTSMYLCASSLRPQETQYFGPGTRLLVL.

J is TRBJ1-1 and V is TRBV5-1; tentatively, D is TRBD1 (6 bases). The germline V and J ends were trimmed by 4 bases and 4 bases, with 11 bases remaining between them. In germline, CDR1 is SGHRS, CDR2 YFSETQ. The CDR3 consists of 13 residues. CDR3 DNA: TGCGCCAGCAGCATGACAGGTTTCACTGAAGCTTTCTTT. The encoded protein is CASSMTGFTEAFF. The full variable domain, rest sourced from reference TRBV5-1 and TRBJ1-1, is KAGVTQTPRYLIKTRGQQVTLSCSPISGHRSVSWYQQTPGQGLQFLFEYFSETQRNKGNFPGRFSGRQFSNSRSEMNVSTLELGDSALYLCASSMTGFTEAFFGQGTRLTVV.

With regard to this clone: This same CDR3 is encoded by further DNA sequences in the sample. This CDR3 reads CASSVGGTGELFF. The CDR3 DNA reads TGTGCCAGCAGCGTAGGCGGGACCGGGGAGCTGTTTTTT. The chain combines TRBV9 with TRBJ2-2; tentative D call: TRBD2 (5 bases). Germline CDR1 reads SGDLS; CDR2 reads YYNGEE. There are 13 residues in the CDR3. Trimming left V 0 bases short and J 5 bases short, with 5 bases between.

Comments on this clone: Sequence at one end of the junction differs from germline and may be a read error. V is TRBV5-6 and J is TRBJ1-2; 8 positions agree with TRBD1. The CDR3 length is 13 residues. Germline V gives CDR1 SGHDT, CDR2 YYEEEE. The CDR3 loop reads CAGSNRGVSGYTF. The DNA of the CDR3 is TGTGCCGGCAGCAACAGGGGGGTGAGCGGCTACACCTTC. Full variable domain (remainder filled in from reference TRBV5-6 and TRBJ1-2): DAGVTQSPTHLIKTRGQQVTLRCSPKSGHDTVSWYQQALGQGPQFIFQYYEEEERQRGNFPDRFSGHQFPNYSSELNVNALLLGDSALYLCAGSNRGVSGYTFGSGTRLTVV.

The CDR3 protein is CASSSDRETEKLFF. For the CDR3, the DNA is TGTGCCAGCAGTTCGGACAGGGAGACAGAAAAACTGTTTTTT. The chain joins TRBV27 to TRBJ1-4, with TRBD1 matching 8 bases. Trimming removed 4 bases from V and 8 bases from J; junction bases left unmatched: 6. The CDR3 is 14 amino acids. CDR1 and CDR2 from the germline V gene are MNHEY and SMNVEV (reference sequence). The variable domain in full, with the rest retrieved from reference TRBV27 and TRBJ1-4, is EAQVTQNPRYLITVTGKKLTVTCSQNMNHEYMSWYRQDPGLGLRQIYYSMNVEVTDKGDVPEGYKVSRKEKRNFPLILESPSPNQTSLYFCASSSDRETEKLFFGSGTQLSVL.

The CDR3 nucleotides read TGTGCCACCCTGGGAGGGCTCGACTACACCTTC. This encodes CATLGGLDYTF. The rearrangement uses TRBV6-5 and TRBJ1-2; D not certain. This CDR3 has 11 residues. V lost 10 bases to trimming and J lost 10 bases, with 16 bases between them. The germline CDR1 and CDR2 sequences are MNHEY and SVGAGI.

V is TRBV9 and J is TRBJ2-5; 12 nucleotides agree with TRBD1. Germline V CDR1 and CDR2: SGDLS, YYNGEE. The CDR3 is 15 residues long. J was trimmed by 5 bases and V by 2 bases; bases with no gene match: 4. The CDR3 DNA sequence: TGTGCCAGCAGCGTCGGGACAGGGGGCGGTGAGACCCAGTACTTC. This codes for CASSVGTGGGETQYF.

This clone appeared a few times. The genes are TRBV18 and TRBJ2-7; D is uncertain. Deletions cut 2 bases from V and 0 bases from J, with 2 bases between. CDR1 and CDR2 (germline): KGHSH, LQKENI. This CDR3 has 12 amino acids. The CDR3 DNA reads TGTGCCAGCTCACCAACCTCCTACGAGCAGTACTTC. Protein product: CASSPTSYEQYF. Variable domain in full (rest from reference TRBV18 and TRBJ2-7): NAGVMQNPRHLVRRRGQEARLRCSPMKGHSHVYWYRQLPEEGLKFMVYLQKENIIDESGMPKERFSAEFPKEGPSILRIQQVVRGDSAAYFCASSPTSYEQYFGPGTRLTVT.

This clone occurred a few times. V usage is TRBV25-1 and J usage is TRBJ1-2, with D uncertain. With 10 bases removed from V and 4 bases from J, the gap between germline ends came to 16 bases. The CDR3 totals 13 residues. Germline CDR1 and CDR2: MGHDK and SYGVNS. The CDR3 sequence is CATAAGERYGYTF. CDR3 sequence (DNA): TGTGCCACCGCCGCCGGGGAACGCTATGGCTACACCTTC.

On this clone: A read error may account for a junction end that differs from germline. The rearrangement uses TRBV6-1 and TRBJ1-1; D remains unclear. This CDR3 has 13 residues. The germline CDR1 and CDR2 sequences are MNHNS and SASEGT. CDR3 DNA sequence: TGTGCCAGCAGCCTGTTCGCCAGACCTGAGGCTTTCTTT. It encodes CASSLFARPEAFF.

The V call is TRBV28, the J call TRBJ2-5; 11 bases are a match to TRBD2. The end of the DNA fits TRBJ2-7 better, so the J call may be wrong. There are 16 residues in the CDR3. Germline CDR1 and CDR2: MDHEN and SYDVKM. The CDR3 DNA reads TGTGCCAGCAGTTTATTAGCGGGGGGGTTATCCTACGAGCAGTACTTC. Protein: CASSLLAGGLSYEQYF.

The CDR3 loop reads CSALLSNRGLSYGYTF. The CDR3 DNA is TGCAGCGCGTTGCTATCAAACAGGGGCCTTTCCTATGGCTACACCTTC. The genes are TRBV29-1 and TRBJ1-2; 7 nucleotides line up with TRBD1. Germline V lookup: CDR1 SQVTM, CDR2 ANQGSEA. With 7 bases clipped from V and 4 bases from J, the junction kept 18 bases outside the gene matches. The CDR3 spans 16 residues.

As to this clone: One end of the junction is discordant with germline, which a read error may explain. DNA of the CDR3: TGTGCCAGCAGCTCTTTTTACAGGGAGTATGGCGAGCAGTACTTC. Protein product: CASSSFYREYGEQYF. This rearrangement joins TRBV5-3 to TRBJ2-7, with a possible D match to TRBD1 (6 bases). TRBV5-3 is an ORF, with its function uncertain. The CDR3 runs to 15 residues.

The CDR3 region is CASSASQDNEQFF. The DNA of the CDR3 is TGTGCCAGCAGCGCGTCCCAAGACAATGAGCAGTTCTTC. The chain has TRBV9 and TRBJ2-1, with D hard to call. Germline V gene data show CDR1 as SGDLS and CDR2 as YYNGEE. The CDR3 contains 13 residues. V gave up 3 bases and J gave up 5 bases, with 9 bases separating them.

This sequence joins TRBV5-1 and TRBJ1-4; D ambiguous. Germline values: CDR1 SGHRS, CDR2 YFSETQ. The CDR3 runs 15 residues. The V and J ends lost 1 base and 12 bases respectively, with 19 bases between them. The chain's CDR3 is CASSLNSESGAELFF. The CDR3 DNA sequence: TGCGCCAGCAGCTTGAATTCGGAATCCGGAGCCGAACTGTTTTTT.

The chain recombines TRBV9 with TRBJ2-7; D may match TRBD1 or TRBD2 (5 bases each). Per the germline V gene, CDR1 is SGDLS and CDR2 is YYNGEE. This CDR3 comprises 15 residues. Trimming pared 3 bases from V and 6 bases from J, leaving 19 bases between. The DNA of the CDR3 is TGTGCCAGCAGCGCTTGCCAGATGGGGACCTGCGAGCAGTACTTC. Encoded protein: CASSACQMGTCEQYF.

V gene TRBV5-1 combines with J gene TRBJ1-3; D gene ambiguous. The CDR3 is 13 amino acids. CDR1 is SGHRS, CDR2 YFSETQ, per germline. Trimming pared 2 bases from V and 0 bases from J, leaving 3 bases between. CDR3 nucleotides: TGCGCCAGCAGCTTAGCCTCTGGAAACACCATATATTTT. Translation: CASSLASGNTIYF.